This TCR beta chain was identified in a study of blood T cell repertoires in COVID-19. Study information: Specimens from acute and convalescent COVID-19 originated in the United States, Italy and Spain. PBMCs, B-cell-depleted T cells, or T cells were the source of the cDNA or gDNA that made up the material.

The assay was immunoSEQ multiplex PCR, and TCRdb's table has in-frame clones only and misses some. The repertoire holds 85,000 to 90,000 clones, with 86% as singletons. Per the germline V gene, CDR1 is SGDLS and CDR2 is YYNGEE. V was pared by 4 bases and J by 5 bases, with 13 bases between. CDR3 size: 14 residues. This receptor was taken from a human donor in a cohort sampled during active COVID-19. Material: peripheral blood. The chain joins TRBV9 to TRBJ1-5, with D unresolved. The chain's CDR3 is CASSPNGGHQPQHF. The CDR3 DNA reads as TGTGCCAGCAGCCCCAACGGTGGGCATCAGCCCCAGCATTTT.